Following are 32 T cell receptor beta chains from one sample sequenced in a study of regulatory T cells in long-lasting Graves disease. Construction of the TCR beta libraries employed iRepertoire HTBI primers in conjunction with Arm-PCR of CDR3 regions. Using its own MiXCR run on the multiplex PCR reads, TCRdb lists one record per CDR3 protein. The sample lists 350,000 to 400,000 distinct CDR3 sequences, roughly 15% occurring once. Regarding time point: newly diagnosed GD, antithyroid drugs for less than 3 months. Scientists built the TCR library using RNA that was extracted from PBMCs. These data are also associated with another study on T cells in Graves' hyperthyroidism and ophthalmopathy.

The sequences come from peripheral blood mononuclear cells (PBMCs), collected at new diagnosis, from a patient treated with antithyroid drugs. The receptors were sampled from a woman under 30 with Graves disease.

This clonotype was seen ten or more times. The chain uses TRBV30 and TRBJ1-1, with a weak D call TRBD1 (6 bases). The CDR3 sequence is 14 residues long. Germline values: CDR1 GTSNPN, CDR2 SVGIG (reference sequence). The V and J ends lost 4 bases and 1 base respectively, with 13 bases between them. CDR3 residues: CAWTMTGQNTEAFF. CDR3 nucleotides: TGTGCCTGGACCATGACAGGCCAGAACACTGAAGCTTTCTTT.

The chain joins TRBV12-3 or TRBV12-4 to TRBJ1-4; D is unresolved. There are 12 residues in the CDR3. Trimming left V 2 bases short and J 8 bases short, with 6 bases between. The CDR3 bases are TGTGCCAGCAGTTTATACGCGGAAAAACTGTTTTTT. Translation: CASSLYAEKLFF.

This clonotype was counted a few times. A much larger clone lies a single base off, so this may be a read error. Because the CDR3 is missing its conserved closing phenylalanine or tryptophan, this is likely a read error. The J gene is TRBJ2-7, the V gene TRBV15, with D tentatively TRBD2 (6 bases). Germline V gene lookup returns CDR1 LNHNV and CDR2 YYDKDF (reference sequence). The ends were cut back, 6 bases at V and 5 bases at J, with 11 bases in the middle. This CDR3 region has 12 residues. CDR3 in amino acids: CATSFGGDEQYL. In DNA form, the CDR3 reads TGTGCCACCAGTTTCGGAGGGGACGAGCAGTACCTC.

This clonotype appeared many times. This chain joins TRBV10-3 and TRBJ2-7; D gene uncertain. The CDR3 runs 11 residues. The V end was cut by 6 bases, the J end by 0 bases, with 3 bases between. The germline V gene has CDR1 ENHRY and CDR2 SYGVKD. The CDR3 loop is CAISSSYEQYF. The DNA for the CDR3 is TGTGCCATCAGCAGCTCCTACGAGCAGTACTTC.

This clonotype was recorded many times. V is TRBV30 and J is TRBJ2-7; 10 nucleotides match TRBD2. The ends lost 4 bases at V and 3 bases at J; junction bases unmatched: 9. The CDR3 consists of 15 residues. The germline V gene encodes CDR1 GTSNPN and CDR2 SVGIG (reference sequence). The CDR3 DNA is TGTGCCTGGAAAGATTCGGCTAGCGGGAGCTACGAGCAGTACTTC. It yields the protein CAWKDSASGSYEQYF. Supplemented by reference TRBV30 and TRBJ2-7, the full variable domain reads SQTIHQWPATLVQPVGSPLSLECTVEGTSNPNLYWYRQAAGRGLQLLFYSVGIGQISSEVPQNLSASRPQDRQFILSSKKLLLSDSGFYLCAWKDSASGSYEQYFGPGTRLTVT.

There are a few counts of this clonotype. A much larger clone lies a single base off, so this may be a read error. The genes are TRBV28 and TRBJ1-5; tentative D call: TRBD1 (5 bases). V gave up 5 bases and J gave up 5 bases, with 13 bases separating them. The CDR3 runs to 14 residues. From germline, CDR1 is MDHEN and CDR2 SYDVKM. CDR3 DNA sequence: TGTGCCAGCAGTCCCCAGGGATTAGATCAGCCCCAGCATTTT. It yields the protein CASSPQGLDQPQHF.

This clonotype has a handful of counts. This chain uses TRBV10-1 with TRBJ2-7, with D perhaps being TRBD1 or TRBD2 (5 bases each). Trimming removed 3 bases at V and 2 bases at J, with 11 bases between. This CDR3 has 14 amino acids. CDR1 and CDR2 from the germline V gene are WNHNN and SYGVQD (reference sequence). CDR3 loop: CASSESGPPYEQYF. The CDR3 nucleotides read TGCGCCAGCAGTGAATCGGGGCCCCCCTACGAGCAGTACTTC.

There are a few counts of this clonotype. The gene calls are TRBV6-4 and TRBJ2-1; 12 bases are a match to TRBD1. V lost 2 bases to trimming and J lost 8 bases; unmatched junction nucleotides: 1. The CDR3 is 14 residues long. Germline V lookup: CDR1 MRHNA, CDR2 SNTAGT. The CDR3 reads CASSDGTGGDEQFF. CDR3 sequence (DNA): TGTGCCAGCAGTGACGGGACAGGGGGCGATGAGCAGTTCTTC.

The chain is built from TRBV6-1 and TRBJ1-2; D remains unclear. Germline V gene sequence: CDR1 MNHNS, CDR2 SASEGT. The CDR3 runs 16 residues. V lost 5 bases and J 2 bases, leaving 18 bases between the germline ends. The DNA of the CDR3 is TGTGCCAGCAGTCACCGAGGAGGAGGGAAGAACTATGGCTACACCTTC. Translation gives CASSHRGGGKNYGYTF.

This clonotype appeared many times. The V and J genes are TRBV2 and TRBJ2-7; no firm D call. Germline values: CDR1 SNHLY, CDR2 FYNNEI. Trimming took off 3 bases at V and 2 bases at J, with 8 bases between the two ends. CDR3 size: 13 residues. The CDR3 loop reads CASSDVYTYEQYF. In DNA, the CDR3 is TGTGCCAGCAGTGATGTCTACACCTACGAGCAGTACTTC.

J is TRBJ1-5 and V is TRBV18; the match to TRBD1 covers 9 bases. The CDR3 extends over 13 amino acids. The germline V gene has CDR1 KGHSH and CDR2 LQKENI. Losses at the gene ends were 3 bases for V and 7 bases for J; bases not matched to a gene: 1. CDR3 coding DNA: TGTGCCAGCTCACCGGACAGGGGCCAGCCCCAGCATTTT. Amino acid sequence: CASSPDRGQPQHF.

This clonotype was seen at least ten times. This chain connects TRBV11-2 to TRBJ1-1, with D uncertain. With 2 bases removed from V and 1 base from J, the gap between germline ends came to 8 bases. Germline V gives CDR1 SGHAT, CDR2 FQNNGV. The CDR3 covers 14 residues. For the CDR3, the DNA is TGTGCCAGCAGCTTACATCCGGGGAACACTGAAGCTTTCTTT. Amino acids: CASSLHPGNTEAFF.

There are many counts of this clonotype. The CDR3 protein is CASSGQVNSPLHF. CDR3 nucleotide sequence: TGTGCCAGCAGCGGACAGGTCAATTCACCCCTCCACTTT. The chain couples TRBV3-1 to TRBJ1-6; 7 bases match TRBD1. J gave up 7 bases and V 5 bases, and 2 bases lay outside the gene matches. CDR1 is LGHDT, CDR2 YNNKEL, per germline (reference sequence). The length of the CDR3 is 13 residues.

This clonotype was detected a few times. The V call is TRBV10-2, the J call TRBJ2-2; the D gene is possibly TRBD2 (8 bases). Germline-derived CDR1 and CDR2 are WSHSY and SAAADI. V gave up 10 bases and J gave up 4 bases, with 22 bases separating them. This CDR3 region has 16 residues. The CDR3 sequence is CATGRETGPFTGELFF. The CDR3, as DNA: TGCGCCACCGGGAGGGAGACAGGGCCATTCACCGGGGAGCTGTTTTTT.

This clonotype was seen many times. This sequence joins TRBV30 and TRBJ1-6, with TRBD1 identical over 7 bases. The CDR3 totals 17 residues. CDR1 is GTSNPN, CDR2 SVGIG, per germline (reference sequence). V gave up 0 bases and J gave up 7 bases; unmatched junction bases: 12. CDR3 sequence: CAWSVQKGASWNSPLHF. In nucleotides, the CDR3 is TGTGCCTGGAGTGTACAAAAGGGGGCCAGCTGGAATTCACCCCTCCACTTT.

This clonotype has just a few counts. The chain is built from TRBV2 and TRBJ2-5; no clear D gene. V lost 7 bases, J lost 5 bases, and 8 bases lay in between. This CDR3 region has 11 residues. CDR1 is SNHLY, CDR2 FYNNEI, per germline. In DNA form, the CDR3 reads TGTGCCAGCATGCCTGGGGAGACCCAGTACTTC. Its protein is CASMPGETQYF.

This clonotype was seen at least ten times. The chain is built from TRBV18 and TRBJ1-5, with 7 bases identical to TRBD1. This CDR3 is 16 amino acids long. The germline CDR1 and CDR2 sequences are KGHSH and LQKENI. The V and J ends lost 3 bases and 0 bases, in that order; junction bases with no gene match: 5. CDR3 nucleotide sequence: TGTGCCAGCTCACCTACAGGGGCGGATAGCAATCAGCCCCAGCATTTT. Translated, it gives CASSPTGADSNQPQHF.

This clonotype occurred many times. The chain links TRBV4-2 to TRBJ2-7; the D call may be TRBD1 or TRBD2 (5 bases each). The CDR3 is made up of 15 amino acids. Germline values: CDR1 LGHNA, CDR2 YNFKEQ. V was cut by 0 bases and J by 2 bases, with 11 bases left in between. For the CDR3, the DNA is TGTGCCAGCAGCCAAGAGGAACCGGGACCCTACGAGCAGTACTTC. This sequence encodes CASSQEEPGPYEQYF.

This clonotype was recorded many times. This chain joins TRBV10-3 and TRBJ2-2, with TRBD2 identical over 11 bases. The V segment lost 2 bases and the J segment 2 bases; nucleotides outside the gene matches: 10. Germline CDR1 and CDR2: ENHRY and SYGVKD. The CDR3 runs to 19 residues. CDR3 DNA sequence: TGTGCCATCAGTGAGACGGGACTAGCGGTAGTGACCAACACCGGGGAGCTGTTTTTT. This sequence encodes CAISETGLAVVTNTGELFF.

The V call is TRBV19, the J call TRBJ1-1; the D is unclear. CDR3 length: 15 amino acids. The V gene's germline CDR1 is LNHDA and CDR2 SQIVND (reference sequence). Between the trimmed V and J ends, which lost 3 bases and 9 bases, there was a span of 20 bases. The CDR3 DNA sequence: TGTGCCAGTAGTATGGAGGCCGGCTACCCTGGGAAAGCTTTCTTT. It codes for CASSMEAGYPGKAFF.

The sample holds many counts of this clonotype. The rearrangement uses TRBV2 and TRBJ1-2; tentative D call: TRBD1 (5 bases). V was pared by 0 bases and J by 3 bases, with 14 bases between. Germline V gene lookup returns CDR1 SNHLY and CDR2 FYNNEI. CDR3 length: 16 residues. CDR3 in DNA: TGTGCCAGCAGTGAAGCTGGGCAGGGACCCTACTATGGCTACACCTTC. It yields the protein CASSEAGQGPYYGYTF. Full variable domain (missing parts from reference TRBV2 and TRBJ1-2): EPEVTQTPSHQVTQMGQEVILRCVPISNHLYFYWYRQILGQKVEFLVSFYNNEISEKSEIFDDQFSVERPDGSNFTLKIRSTKLEDSAMYFCASSEAGQGPYYGYTFGSGTRLTVV.

Ten or more counts support this clonotype. The V call is TRBV7-9, the J call TRBJ1-2; D is undetermined. Germline CDR1 is SEHNR and CDR2 is FQNEAQ (reference sequence). The V gene lost 5 bases and the J gene lost 7 bases, with 23 bases spanning the gap. This CDR3 comprises 16 residues. The CDR3 spells CASSRTLVHGWRGYTF. In nucleotides, the CDR3 is TGTGCCAGCAGCCGTACCTTGGTACACGGCTGGCGTGGCTACACCTTC.

This clonotype was observed many times. The chain is built from TRBV28 and TRBJ1-1; no clear D gene. CDR1 and CDR2 from the germline V gene are MDHEN and SYDVKM. The CDR3 has 13 amino acids. Trimming stripped 3 bases from V and 11 bases from J, with 16 bases between. The CDR3 DNA reads as TGTGCCAGCAGTTTGGCCGGGGAAGAAGTGGCTTTCTTT. This translates into CASSLAGEEVAFF.

This clonotype turned up a few times. The CDR3 DNA reads as TGTGCCAGCAGCCTGTCCCCAGGGGGCATACGAAATGAGCAGTTCTTC. Its translation: CASSLSPGGIRNEQFF. The genes are TRBV13 and TRBJ2-1; 8 bases fit TRBD1. CDR3 size: 16 residues. Germline CDR1 and CDR2: PRHDT and FYEKMQ (reference sequence). The trim removed 5 bases at V and 7 bases at J, leaving 13 bases unmatched.

In its sample, this clonotype was seen many times. The gene calls are TRBV7-3 and TRBJ2-7, with D perhaps TRBD2 (6 bases). V dropped 6 bases and J dropped 0 bases, with 12 bases sitting between them. Germline-derived CDR1 and CDR2 are SGHTA and FQGTGA. This CDR3 contains 14 residues. CDR3 bases: TGTGCCAGCAGGAGGGACTTGAACTCCTACGAGCAGTACTTC. As protein: CASRRDLNSYEQYF. The full variable domain, with the rest looked up from reference TRBV7-3 and TRBJ2-7, is GAGVSQTPSNKVTEKGKYVELRCDPISGHTALYWYRQSLGQGPEFLIYFQGTGAADDSGLPNDRFFAVRPEGSVSTLKIQRTERGDSAVYLCASRRDLNSYEQYFGPGTRLTVT.

This clonotype was seen repeatedly, ten times or more. The chain employs TRBV13 and TRBJ1-1; tentative D call: TRBD1 (5 bases). The germline CDR1 and CDR2 sequences are PRHDT and FYEKMQ (reference sequence). V was cut by 2 bases and J by 4 bases, with 17 bases left in between. CDR3 size: 16 residues. DNA of the CDR3: TGTGCCAGCAGCTTACCGTCTACAGGTTACCTCACTGAAGCTTTCTTT. Its translation: CASSLPSTGYLTEAFF.

The V call is TRBV12-3 or TRBV12-4, the J call TRBJ2-5, with D maybe TRBD1 (5 bases). V dropped 3 bases and J dropped 2 bases, with 10 bases sitting between them. The CDR3 consists of 14 residues. This chain's CDR3 is CASSFMGPQETQYF. The CDR3 bases are TGTGCCAGCAGTTTCATGGGGCCACAAGAGACCCAGTACTTC.

The genes are TRBV2 and TRBJ2-7; D ambiguous. The CDR3 totals 12 residues. Germline lookup yields CDR1 SNHLY and CDR2 FYNNEI. The germline V and J ends were trimmed by 1 base and 5 bases, with 6 bases remaining between them. CDR3 DNA: TGTGCCAGCAGTGAAGGTGGGGACGAGCAGTACTTC. This gives the protein CASSEGGDEQYF.

This clonotype was recorded a few times. One end of the junction varies from germline; a read error may be responsible. This chain's CDR3 is CASSLSGAPYNEQFF. In DNA form, the CDR3 reads TGTGCCAGCAGTTTAAGCGGGGCACCCTACAATGAGCAGTTCTTC. This chain uses TRBV7-3 with TRBJ2-1, with 7 nucleotides matching TRBD2. The CDR3 loop spans 15 amino acids. Germline CDR1 SGHTA, CDR2 FQGTGA.

The chain uses TRBV4-2 and TRBJ2-7; D gene unclear. Trimming took off 8 bases at V and 1 base at J, with 12 bases between the two ends. This CDR3 region has 13 residues. Germline CDR1 LGHNA, CDR2 YNFKEQ. DNA for the CDR3: TGTGCCAGCCTTAAGATAGGTTCCTACGAGCAGTACTTC. Translation: CASLKIGSYEQYF.

The V call is TRBV5-1, the J call TRBJ2-1; the match to TRBD2 covers 9 bases. V was pared by 6 bases and J by 4 bases, with 5 bases of the junction left unmatched. The CDR3 extends over 14 amino acids. Germline lookup yields CDR1 SGHRS and CDR2 YFSETQ. The CDR3 spells CASTTSGLYNEQFF. For the CDR3, the DNA is TGCGCCAGCACTACTAGCGGGCTTTACAATGAGCAGTTCTTC.

This clonotype was observed at least ten times. J is TRBJ2-1 and V is TRBV9, with D maybe TRBD2 (6 bases). Germline CDR1 SGDLS, CDR2 YYNGEE. The CDR3 covers 14 residues. V shed 0 bases and J shed 5 bases, with 9 bases lying between them. The CDR3 here is CASSVAGVHNEQFF. CDR3 coding DNA: TGTGCCAGCAGCGTAGCGGGAGTACACAATGAGCAGTTCTTC.